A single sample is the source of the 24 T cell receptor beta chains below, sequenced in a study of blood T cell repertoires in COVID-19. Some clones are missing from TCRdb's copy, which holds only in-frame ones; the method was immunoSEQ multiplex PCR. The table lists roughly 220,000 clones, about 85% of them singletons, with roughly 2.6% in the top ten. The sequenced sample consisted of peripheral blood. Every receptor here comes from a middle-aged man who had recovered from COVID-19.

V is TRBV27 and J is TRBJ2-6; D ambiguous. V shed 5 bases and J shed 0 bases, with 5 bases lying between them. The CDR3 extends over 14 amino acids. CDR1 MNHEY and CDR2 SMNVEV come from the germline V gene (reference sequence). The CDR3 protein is CASSPNSGANVLTF. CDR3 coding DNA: TGTGCCAGCAGTCCCAACTCTGGGGCCAACGTCCTGACTTTC. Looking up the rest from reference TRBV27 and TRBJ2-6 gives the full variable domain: EAQVTQNPRYLITVTGKKLTVTCSQNMNHEYMSWYRQDPGLGLRQIYYSMNVEVTDKGDVPEGYKVSRKEKRNFPLILESPSPNQTSLYFCASSPNSGANVLTFGAGSRLTVL.

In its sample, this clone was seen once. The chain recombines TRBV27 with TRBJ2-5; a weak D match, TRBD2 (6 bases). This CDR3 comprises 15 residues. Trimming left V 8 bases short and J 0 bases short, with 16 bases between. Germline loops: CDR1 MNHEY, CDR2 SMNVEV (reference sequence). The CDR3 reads CASHRLGGYQETQYF. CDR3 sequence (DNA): TGTGCCAGCCACCGACTAGGAGGGTACCAAGAGACCCAGTACTTC.

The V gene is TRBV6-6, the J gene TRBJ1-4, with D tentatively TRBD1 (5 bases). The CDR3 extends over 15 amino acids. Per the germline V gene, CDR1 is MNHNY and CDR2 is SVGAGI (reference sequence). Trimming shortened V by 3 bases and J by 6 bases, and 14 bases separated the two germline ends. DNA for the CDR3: TGTGCCAGCAGTTATCAGACAGCCGCTTATGAAAAACTGTTTTTT. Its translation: CASSYQTAAYEKLFF.

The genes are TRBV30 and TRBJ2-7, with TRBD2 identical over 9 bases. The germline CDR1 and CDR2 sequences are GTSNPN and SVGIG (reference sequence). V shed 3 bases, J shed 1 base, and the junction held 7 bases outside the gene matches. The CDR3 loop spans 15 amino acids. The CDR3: CAWRRIAGVSYEQYF. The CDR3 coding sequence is TGTGCCTGGAGGAGGATAGCGGGAGTATCCTACGAGCAGTACTTC. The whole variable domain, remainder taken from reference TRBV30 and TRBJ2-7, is SQTIHQWPATLVQPVGSPLSLECTVEGTSNPNLYWYRQAAGRGLQLLFYSVGIGQISSEVPQNLSASRPQDRQFILSSKKLLLSDSGFYLCAWRRIAGVSYEQYFGPGTRLTVT.

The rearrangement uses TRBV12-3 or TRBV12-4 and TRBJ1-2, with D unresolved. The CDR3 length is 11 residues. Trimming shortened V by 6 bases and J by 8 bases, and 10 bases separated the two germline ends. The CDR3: CASSSRIGYTF. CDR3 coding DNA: TGTGCCAGCAGCAGCAGGATAGGCTACACCTTC.

CDR3 loop: CASSRGGTGSTEAFF. CDR3 coding DNA: TGTGCCAGCAGCCGCGGCGGGACAGGGAGCACTGAAGCTTTCTTT. V is TRBV11-3 and J is TRBJ1-1, with 9 bases fitting TRBD1. The trim removed 5 bases at V and 4 bases at J, leaving 8 bases unmatched. Per germline, CDR1 SGHNT and CDR2 YENEEA. This CDR3 is 15 amino acids long. Full variable domain (missing parts from reference TRBV11-3 and TRBJ1-1): EAGVVQSPRYKIIEKKQPVAFWCNPISGHNTLYWYLQNLGQGPELLIRYENEEAVDDSQLPKDRFSAERLKGVDSTLKIQPAELGDSAVYLCASSRGGTGSTEAFFGQGTRLTVV.

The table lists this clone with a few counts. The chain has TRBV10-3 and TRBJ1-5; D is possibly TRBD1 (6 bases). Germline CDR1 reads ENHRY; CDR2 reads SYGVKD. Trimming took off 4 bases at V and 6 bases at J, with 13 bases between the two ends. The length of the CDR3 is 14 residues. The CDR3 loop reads CAISAGGGGQPQHF. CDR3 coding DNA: TGTGCCATCAGTGCCGGGGGGGGCGGTCAGCCCCAGCATTTT.

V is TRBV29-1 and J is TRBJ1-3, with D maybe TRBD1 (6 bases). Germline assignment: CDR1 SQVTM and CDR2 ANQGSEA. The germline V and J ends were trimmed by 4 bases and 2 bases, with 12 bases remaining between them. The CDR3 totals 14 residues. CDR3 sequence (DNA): TGCAGCGTTGGATGGGGGGGGCCTGGAAACACCATATATTTT. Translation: CSVGWGGPGNTIYF.

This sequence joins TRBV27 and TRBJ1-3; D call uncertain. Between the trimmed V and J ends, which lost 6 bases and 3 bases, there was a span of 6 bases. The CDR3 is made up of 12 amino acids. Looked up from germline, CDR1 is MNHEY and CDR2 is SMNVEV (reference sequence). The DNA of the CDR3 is TGTGCCAGCAGCTACGATGGAAACACCATATATTTT. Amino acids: CASSYDGNTIYF.

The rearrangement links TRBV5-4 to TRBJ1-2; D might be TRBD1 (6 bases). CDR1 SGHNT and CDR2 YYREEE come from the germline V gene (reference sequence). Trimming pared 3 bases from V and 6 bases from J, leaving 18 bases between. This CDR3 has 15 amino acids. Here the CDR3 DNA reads TGTGCCAGCAGCTGGGCCCCAGGGGCCCCGGATGGCTACACCTTC. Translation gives CASSWAPGAPDGYTF.

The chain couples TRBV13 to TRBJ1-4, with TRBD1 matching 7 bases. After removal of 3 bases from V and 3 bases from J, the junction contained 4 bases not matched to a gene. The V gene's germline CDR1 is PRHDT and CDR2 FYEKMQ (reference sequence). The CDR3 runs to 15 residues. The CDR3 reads CASSFQGGPNEKLFF. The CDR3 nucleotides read TGTGCCAGCAGCTTCCAGGGGGGTCCTAATGAAAAACTGTTTTTT.

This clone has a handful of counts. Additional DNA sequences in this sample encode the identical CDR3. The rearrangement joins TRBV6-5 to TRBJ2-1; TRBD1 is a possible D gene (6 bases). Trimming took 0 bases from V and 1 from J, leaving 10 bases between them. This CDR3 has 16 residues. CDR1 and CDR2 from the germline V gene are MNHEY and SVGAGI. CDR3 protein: CASSYSGQGSYNEQFF. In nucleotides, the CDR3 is TGTGCCAGCAGTTACTCAGGGCAGGGGTCCTACAATGAGCAGTTCTTC.

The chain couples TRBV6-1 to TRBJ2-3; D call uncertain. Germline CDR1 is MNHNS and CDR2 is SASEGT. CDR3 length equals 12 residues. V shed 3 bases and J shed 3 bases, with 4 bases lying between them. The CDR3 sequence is CASSDYTDTQYF. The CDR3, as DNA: TGTGCCAGCAGTGATTATACAGATACGCAGTATTTT.

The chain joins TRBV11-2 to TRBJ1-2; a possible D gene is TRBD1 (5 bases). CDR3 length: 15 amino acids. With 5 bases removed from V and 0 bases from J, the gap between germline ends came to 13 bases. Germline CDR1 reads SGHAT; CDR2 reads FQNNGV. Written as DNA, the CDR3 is TGTGCCAGCAGCGGGTACACACAGGCTAACTATGGCTACACCTTC. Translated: CASSGYTQANYGYTF.

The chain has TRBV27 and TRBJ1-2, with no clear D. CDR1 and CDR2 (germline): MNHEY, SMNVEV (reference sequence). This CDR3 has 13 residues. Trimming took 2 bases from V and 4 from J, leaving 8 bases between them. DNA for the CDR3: TGTGCCAGCAGTTTACAGCGGGGCTATGGCTACACCTTC. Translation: CASSLQRGYGYTF.

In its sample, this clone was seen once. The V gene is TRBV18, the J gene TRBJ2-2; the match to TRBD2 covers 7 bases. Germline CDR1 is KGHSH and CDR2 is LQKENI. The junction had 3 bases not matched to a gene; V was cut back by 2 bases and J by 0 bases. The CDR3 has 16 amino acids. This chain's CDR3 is CASSPGGGANTGELFF. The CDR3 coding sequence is TGTGCCAGCTCACCAGGCGGGGGAGCGAACACCGGGGAGCTGTTTTTT.

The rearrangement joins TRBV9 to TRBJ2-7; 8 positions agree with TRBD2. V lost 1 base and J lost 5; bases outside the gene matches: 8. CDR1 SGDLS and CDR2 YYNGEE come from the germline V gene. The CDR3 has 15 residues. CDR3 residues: CASSVLAGGGDEQYF. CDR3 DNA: TGTGCCAGCAGCGTATTGGCGGGAGGAGGCGACGAGCAGTACTTC.

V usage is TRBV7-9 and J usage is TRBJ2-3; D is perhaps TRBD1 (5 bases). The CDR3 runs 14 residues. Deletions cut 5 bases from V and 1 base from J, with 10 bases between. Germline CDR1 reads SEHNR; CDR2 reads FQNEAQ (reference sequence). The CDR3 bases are TGTGCCAGCAGCGACACACAGGGCACAGATACGCAGTATTTT. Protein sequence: CASSDTQGTDTQYF.

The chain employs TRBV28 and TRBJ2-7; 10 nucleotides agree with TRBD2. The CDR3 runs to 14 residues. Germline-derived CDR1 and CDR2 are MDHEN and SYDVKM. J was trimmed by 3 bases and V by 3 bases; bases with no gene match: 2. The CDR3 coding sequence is TGTGCCAGCAGTTTCCGACTAGCGGGCTACGAGCAGTACTTC. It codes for CASSFRLAGYEQYF.

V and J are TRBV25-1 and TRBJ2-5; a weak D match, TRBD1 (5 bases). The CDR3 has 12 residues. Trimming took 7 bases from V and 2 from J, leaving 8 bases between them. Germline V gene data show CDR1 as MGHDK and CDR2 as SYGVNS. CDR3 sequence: CASKGLQETQYF. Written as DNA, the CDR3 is TGTGCCAGCAAGGGGTTACAAGAGACCCAGTACTTC.

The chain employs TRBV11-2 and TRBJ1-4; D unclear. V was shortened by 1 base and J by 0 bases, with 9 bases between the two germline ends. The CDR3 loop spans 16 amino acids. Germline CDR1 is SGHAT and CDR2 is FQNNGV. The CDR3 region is CASSLAGRATNEKLFF. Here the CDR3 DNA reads TGTGCCAGCAGCTTAGCTGGGAGAGCAACTAATGAAAAACTGTTTTTT.

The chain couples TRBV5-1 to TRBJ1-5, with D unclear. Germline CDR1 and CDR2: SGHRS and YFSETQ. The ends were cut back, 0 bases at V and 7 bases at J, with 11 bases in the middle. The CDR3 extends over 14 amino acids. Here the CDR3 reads CASSLDGVRQPQHF. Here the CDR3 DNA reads TGCGCCAGCAGCTTGGACGGGGTAAGGCAGCCCCAGCATTTT.

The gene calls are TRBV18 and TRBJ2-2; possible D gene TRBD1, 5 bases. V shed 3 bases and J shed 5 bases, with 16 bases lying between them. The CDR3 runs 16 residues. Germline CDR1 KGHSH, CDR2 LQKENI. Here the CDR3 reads CASSPRAGLSTGELFF. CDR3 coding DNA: TGTGCCAGCTCACCTCGGGCAGGGTTATCGACCGGGGAGCTGTTTTTT.

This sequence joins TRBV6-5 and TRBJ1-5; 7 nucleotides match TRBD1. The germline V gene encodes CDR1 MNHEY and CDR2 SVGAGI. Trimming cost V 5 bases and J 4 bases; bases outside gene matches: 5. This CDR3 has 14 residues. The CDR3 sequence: CASSRDSLNQPQHF. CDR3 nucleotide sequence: TGTGCCAGCAGTAGGGACAGTCTAAATCAGCCCCAGCATTTT.